This TCR beta chain was obtained from a study of CD8 T cells in ankylosing spondylitis. Study-level results: CD8+ disease-linked clones were present at relatively low frequencies in blood. Matched synovial fluid from ankylosing spondylitis patients was reported to be enriched for disease-linked clones.

Looked up from germline, CDR1 is SQVTM and CDR2 is ANQGSEA. V lost 3 bases and J lost 2, with 7 bases in between. The CDR3 covers 12 residues. This clonotype was counted ten times or more. Antigen specificity is unknown. Via MiXCR, TCRdb re-called the 5' RACE reads, giving one row per CDR3 protein. The table lists some 130,000 distinct CDR3 sequences, about 13% of them singletons, with almost 3% in the top ten. The TCR was taken from a female donor with ankylosing spondylitis or in good health (not recorded which). The sample taken for sequencing was blood, either unsorted or a sorted T cell fraction (not recorded which). The chain uses TRBV29-1 and TRBJ1-2; no firm D call. Here the CDR3 DNA reads TGCAGCGTTGACGTGAAAAACTATGGCTACACCTTC. Its translation: CSVDVKNYGYTF.